These 6 T cell receptor beta chains came from one sample sequenced in a study of blood T cell repertoires in COVID-19. Assay used: immunoSEQ multiplex PCR; TCRdb lists only in-frame clones, some missing. The sample carries roughly 250,000 clones, 84% recorded once. The material sequenced was peripheral blood. These receptors originate from a human donor in a cohort sampled during active COVID-19.

The V and J genes are TRBV4-1 and TRBJ2-1, with 7 positions matching TRBD2. Germline loops: CDR1 MGHRA, CDR2 YSYEKL. This CDR3 comprises 15 residues. Trimming removed 1 base from V and 8 bases from J; junction bases left unmatched: 8. CDR3 protein: CASSQVAGDLYEQFF. In nucleotides, the CDR3 is TGCGCCAGCAGCCAAGTTGCGGGAGACCTCTATGAGCAGTTCTTC.

This clone was counted once. CDR3 region: CASSYPPGDNSPLHF. The CDR3 coding sequence is TGTGCCAGCAGTTACCCCCCAGGTGATAATTCACCCCTCCACTTT. The chain has TRBV6-2 or TRBV6-3 and TRBJ1-6; D not certain. The CDR3 consists of 15 residues. In germline, CDR1 is MNHEY, CDR2 SVGEGT. The ends were cut back, 2 bases at V and 5 bases at J, with 10 bases in the middle.

The chain joins TRBV10-1 to TRBJ2-1; perhaps TRBD2 as D (5 bases). This CDR3 has 14 amino acids. Trimming cost V 4 bases and J 1 base, with 8 bases left between them. The V gene's germline CDR1 is WNHNN and CDR2 SYGVQD (reference sequence). DNA of the CDR3: TGCGCCAGCAGTGCCTCGGGGTCCTACAATGAGCAGTTCTTC. It specifies CASSASGSYNEQFF.

In its sample, this clone was seen once. This chain uses TRBV20-1 with TRBJ1-4, with D perhaps TRBD1 (5 bases). This CDR3 contains 11 residues. V lost 7 bases and J lost 7, with 10 bases in between. The germline V gene encodes CDR1 DFQATT and CDR2 SNEGSKA (reference sequence). CDR3: CSGRGGEKLFF. CDR3 DNA sequence: TGCAGTGGGCGGGGGGGTGAAAAACTGTTTTTT.

V and J are TRBV27 and TRBJ2-7, with D perhaps TRBD2 (6 bases). Deletions cut 6 bases from V and 2 bases from J, with 17 bases between. The CDR3 has 15 amino acids. Germline assignment: CDR1 MNHEY and CDR2 SMNVEV (reference sequence). The CDR3 DNA sequence: TGTGCCAGCAGCCGACAACCGGGAGACCCCTACGAGCAGTACTTC. Encoded protein: CASSRQPGDPYEQYF.

The rearrangement uses TRBV6-5 and TRBJ2-7, with D possibly matching TRBD1 (5 bases). The CDR3 sequence is 15 residues long. Per germline, CDR1 MNHEY and CDR2 SVGAGI. Trimming removed 2 bases from V and 2 bases from J, with 13 bases in between. DNA for the CDR3: TGTGCCAGCAGTTACGATGGGGCAGGTACCTACGAGCAGTACTTC. This gives the protein CASSYDGAGTYEQYF.